This T cell receptor beta chain was sequenced for a study of beta chain features in type 1 diabetes. This CDR3 is 15 amino acids long. J lost 7 bases, V lost 4 bases, and 10 bases had no gene match. Germline V gives CDR1 SGHNT, CDR2 YYREEE (reference sequence). Findings and limits, study-wide: It was not settled here whether HLA type affects TCRB rearrangement. Type 1 diabetes patients had TCRB CDR3s that were shorter (moderately but significantly so) in all four CD4+ subsets. Over-representation of high TCR-expressing cells was a possible consequence of cDNA sequencing.

Sequenced material consisted of expressed TCRB transcripts (all of the isolated RNA was reverse transcribed). Some 3.6 million reads on average were seen across naive, central memory and regulatory T cell samples. The repertoire was sequenced with immunoSEQ multiplex PCR; TCRdb's copy has only in-frame clones and lacks some. This table holds hundreds of thousands of clones, around 15% found once. In this sample, this clone turned up a few times. What it recognizes is unknown. This sequence joins TRBV5-4 and TRBJ2-1; 8 bases line up with TRBD2. This TCR was recovered from a man aged 25-45 years in good health. Input material: central memory CD4+ T cells from blood. The CDR3 bases are TGTGCCAGCAGCGTCCCCGGGGGGGCCGGGAATGAGCAGTTCTTC. As protein: CASSVPGGAGNEQFF. The entire variable domain, with the rest obtained from reference TRBV5-4 and TRBJ2-1, is as follows: ETGVTQSPTHLIKTRGQQVTLRCSSQSGHNTVSWYQQALGQGPQFIFQYYREEENGRGNFPPRFSGLQFPNYSSELNVNALELDDSALYLCASSVPGGAGNEQFFGPGTRLTVL.